Listed here are 13 T cell receptor beta chains from one sample, sequenced in a study of graft-versus-host responses after intestinal transplantation. Here immunoSEQ multiplex PCR was the method, and the copy in TCRdb shows in-frame clones only, minus some. The table records roughly 130,000 clones, about nine tenths of them present only once. Antigen specificity for these receptors is unknown. Sequenced here: unstimulated CD4+ T cells sorted from spleen or lymph node cells, sampled before intestinal transplant. All receptors derive from a human donor who received an intestinal transplant.

The chain combines TRBV30 with TRBJ1-4; possible D gene TRBD1, 5 bases. Germline lookup yields CDR1 GTSNPN and CDR2 SVGIG (reference sequence). This CDR3 comprises 13 residues. The CDR3 sequence: CATDRGSNEKLFF. CDR3 DNA: TGTGCTACAGATAGGGGCAGTAATGAAAAACTGTTTTTT.

The V gene is TRBV10-3, the J gene TRBJ1-1; 11 bases are a match to TRBD1. The CDR3 loop spans 14 amino acids. The junction had 4 bases not matched to a gene; V was cut back by 6 bases and J by 4 bases. Germline values: CDR1 ENHRY, CDR2 SYGVKD. The CDR3 here is CAISRDRGGTEAFF. CDR3 nucleotide sequence: TGTGCCATCAGCCGGGACAGGGGGGGCACTGAAGCTTTCTTT.

The chain links TRBV6-6 to TRBJ1-2; 8 bases line up with TRBD1. The junction had 3 bases not matched to a gene; V was cut back by 2 bases and J by 4 bases. This CDR3 has 14 amino acids. Germline assignment: CDR1 MNHNY and CDR2 SVGAGI (reference sequence). DNA for the CDR3: TGTGCCAGCAGTTACGGACAGGGTACCTATGGCTACACCTTC. This encodes CASSYGQGTYGYTF.

The CDR3 region has the DNA TGTGCCACCAGCAGGGCCCGGGCGGAGGCGAATGAGCAGTTCTTC. This translates into CATSRARAEANEQFF. The chain recombines TRBV15 with TRBJ2-1, with a possible D match to TRBD2 (5 bases). The length of the CDR3 is 15 residues. Germline-derived CDR1 and CDR2 are LNHNV and YYDKDF (reference sequence). Trimming removed 3 bases at V and 7 bases at J, with 16 bases between.

This clone turned up a few times. The V and J genes are TRBV6-5 and TRBJ1-1, with 7 bases aligning to TRBD1. The CDR3 runs 14 residues. Trimming at V came to 6 bases and at J to 9 bases, leaving 13 bases not matched to a gene. Germline values: CDR1 MNHEY, CDR2 SVGAGI. The CDR3 spells CASRTFSGGGKAFF. CDR3 DNA: TGTGCCAGCAGGACATTTTCAGGGGGGGGAAAAGCTTTCTTT.

The J gene is TRBJ2-2, the V gene TRBV4-1, with TRBD2 matching over 13 bases. The length of the CDR3 is 19 residues. V dropped 2 bases and J dropped 2; count of bases not matched to a gene: 8. Germline lookup yields CDR1 MGHRA and CDR2 YSYEKL. The CDR3 loop is CASSQLLTSGRANTGELFF. For the CDR3, the DNA is TGCGCCAGCAGCCAACTATTAACTAGCGGGAGGGCTAACACCGGGGAGCTGTTTTTT.

The chain is built from TRBV15 and TRBJ1-3; the D gene is possibly TRBD1 (6 bases). The CDR3 sequence is 16 residues long. The V end was cut by 1 base, the J end by 2 bases, with 12 bases between. Germline V lookup: CDR1 LNHNV, CDR2 YYDKDF (reference sequence). CDR3 DNA: TGTGCCACCAGCAGAGGATTAGGGGGGACTGGAAACACCATATATTTT. Amino acids: CATSRGLGGTGNTIYF.

The V call is TRBV5-1, the J call TRBJ2-2; 7 nucleotides agree with TRBD2. V was pared by 0 bases and J by 0 bases, with 8 bases of the junction left unmatched. The CDR3 is 18 amino acids. Germline CDR1 is SGHRS and CDR2 is YFSETQ. CDR3 bases: TGCGCCAGCAGCTTGGGGCATGGGAGCGGGACGAACACCGGGGAGCTGTTTTTT. This sequence encodes CASSLGHGSGTNTGELFF.

This clone was counted once. The chain employs TRBV11-2 and TRBJ1-3; TRBD1 might be the D (6 bases). The CDR3 is 17 amino acids. Germline CDR1 reads SGHAT; CDR2 reads FQNNGV. V shed 3 bases and J shed 0 bases, with 15 bases lying between them. In DNA, the CDR3 is TGTGCCAGCAGCTTCGTTGGGGGGCAACTCTCTGGAAACACCATATATTTT. Its translation is CASSFVGGQLSGNTIYF. Combining the CDR3 with reference TRBV11-2 and TRBJ1-3 gives the whole variable domain EAGVAQSPRYKIIEKRQSVAFWCNPISGHATLYWYQQILGQGPKLLIQFQNNGVVDDSQLPKDRFSAERLKGVDSTLKIQPAKLEDSAVYLCASSFVGGQLSGNTIYFGEGSWLTVV.

V and J are TRBV19 and TRBJ1-1; no reliable D call. The germline V and J ends were trimmed by 5 bases and 3 bases, with 7 bases remaining between them. The CDR3 contains 12 residues. Germline V CDR1 and CDR2: LNHDA, SQIVND (reference sequence). CDR3 sequence (DNA): TGTGCCAGTAGTCAGGAGGACACTGAAGCTTTCTTT. Translating it yields CASSQEDTEAFF.

The rearrangement links TRBV7-3 to TRBJ2-7; D remains ambiguous. Germline V gives CDR1 SGHTA, CDR2 FQGTGA. This CDR3 spans 14 amino acids. V was pared by 2 bases and J by 0 bases, with 8 bases between. CDR3 sequence reads: CASSLGDYSYEQYF. For the CDR3, the DNA is TGTGCCAGCAGCTTAGGGGATTACTCCTACGAGCAGTACTTC. Full variable domain (outside the CDR3, taken from reference TRBV7-3 and TRBJ2-7): GAGVSQTPSNKVTEKGKYVELRCDPISGHTALYWYRQSLGQGPEFLIYFQGTGAADDSGLPNDRFFAVRPEGSVSTLKIQRTERGDSAVYLCASSLGDYSYEQYFGPGTRLTVT.

For the CDR3, the DNA is TGTGCCAGCAGCGTAGGGACCGTACACAATGAGCAGTTCTTC. Translating it yields CASSVGTVHNEQFF. V and J are TRBV9 and TRBJ2-1, with D unclear. Germline CDR1 SGDLS, CDR2 YYNGEE. Trimming left V 0 bases short and J 5 bases short, with 9 bases between. The CDR3 runs to 14 residues.

Notes on this clone: The same CDR3 arises from other DNA sequences in this sample as well. V usage is TRBV5-1 and J usage is TRBJ2-3, with a tentative D call TRBD2 (6 bases). V was shortened by 3 bases and J by 3 bases, with 11 bases between the two germline ends. Germline loops: CDR1 SGHRS, CDR2 YFSETQ. CDR3 size: 14 residues. The CDR3 DNA follows: TGCGCCAGCAGCTGGAGGGATGCTACAGATACGCAGTATTTT. Encoded protein: CASSWRDATDTQYF.